This T cell receptor beta chain is from a study of blood T cell repertoires in COVID-19. The CDR3 has 15 residues. The germline V gene encodes CDR1 MDHEN and CDR2 SYDVKM. After removal of 6 bases from V and 9 bases from J, the junction contained 12 bases not matched to a gene. Clones were read by immunoSEQ multiplex PCR, and TCRdb kept only the in-frame ones, dropping some. The sample lists about 120,000 clones; roughly 90% were seen once. This clone was observed a single time. The material sequenced was peripheral blood. This clonotype originated in a man in his 70s who had recovered from COVID-19. V is TRBV28 and J is TRBJ2-1; 9 bases map to TRBD1. The CDR3 spells CASSPRDRDTGEQFF. For the CDR3, the DNA is TGTGCCAGCAGCCCCCGGGACAGGGATACCGGTGAGCAGTTCTTC.